The source of this TCR beta chain is a study of beta chain features in type 1 diabetes. CDR3 size: 14 residues. With 5 bases clipped from V and 0 bases from J, the junction kept 3 bases outside the gene matches. Germline-derived CDR1 and CDR2 are MDHEN and SYDVKM. All of the isolated RNA was reverse transcribed, so expressed TCRB transcripts were sequenced. The data were produced by immunoSEQ multiplex PCR, yet TCRdb's version contains in-frame clones alone and is incomplete. The data show under 300,000 clones, 8% seen once. The TCR originated in a woman aged 18-29 years in good health. The rearrangement uses TRBV28 and TRBJ2-5; 7 bases align to TRBD1. The sequenced sample was central memory CD4+ T cells from blood. The DNA for the CDR3 is TGTGCCAGCAGTGAACAGGGGTACCAAGAGACCCAGTACTTC. It specifies CASSEQGYQETQYF.